This TCR beta chain derives from a study of PD-1 blockade in mismatch repair-deficient tumors (dated 2017 in TCRdb). The study in broad terms: The trial enrolled fewer than 90 consecutive patients with roughly twelve mismatch repair-deficient cancer types between September 2013 and 2016, all previously treated and progressing. Tumor-associated T cell clones were tracked in the peripheral blood of patients responding to PD-1 blockade by deep sequencing of TCR CDR3 regions. Points the paper makes about the study in general: After pembrolizumab, tumor-resident clones, which were often undetectable in blood before treatment, expanded rapidly and then contracted, generally ahead of radiologic responses.

The protocol used for the library was the immunoSEQ multiplex PCR assay. Held by TCRdb, this immuneACCESS table contains in-frame sequences only and omits some clones. Under half of the omission traces to an unresolved V gene where checked; the cause of the rest is unknown. Counted in this sample were tens of thousands of clones; 84% of them appeared once. Approximately 17% of the sample is held by the ten biggest clonotypes. Mismatch repair deficiency in every enrolled patient was established by polymerase chain reaction or immunohistochemistry. A few patients who responded to pembrolizumab therapy underwent TCR sequencing. The phase II trial prospectively tested pembrolizumab PD-1 blockade in advanced mismatch repair-deficient cancers regardless of tissue of origin. Peripheral blood T cell samples were serially collected before and at multiple times after PD-1 blockade was started. Blood sampling times were reported as weeks after the first pembrolizumab dose.

A note on this clone: Its antigen is not yet known. No base qualities exist here, and no much larger clone lies one base off it.

Trimmed from V: 5 bases; trimmed from J: 9 bases; junction bases lacking a gene match: 9. The germline V gene gives CDR1 as MNHEY and CDR2 as SVGAGI. The CDR3 numbers 14 residues from cysteine through phenylalanine. Only the CDR3 DNA stays, 42 bases, in frame from base 1. The chain is made from TRBV6-5 and TRBJ2-4; a stretch of 8 junction bases matches TRBD2. This receptor was obtained from an adult with mismatch repair-deficient cancer. The sequencing here drew on peripheral blood, taken 2 weeks after starting pembrolizumab. The nucleotides read TGTGCCAGCAGTCCCACCGGGGGGGTCGGCATTCAGTACTTC. It translates to CASSPTGGVGIQYF.